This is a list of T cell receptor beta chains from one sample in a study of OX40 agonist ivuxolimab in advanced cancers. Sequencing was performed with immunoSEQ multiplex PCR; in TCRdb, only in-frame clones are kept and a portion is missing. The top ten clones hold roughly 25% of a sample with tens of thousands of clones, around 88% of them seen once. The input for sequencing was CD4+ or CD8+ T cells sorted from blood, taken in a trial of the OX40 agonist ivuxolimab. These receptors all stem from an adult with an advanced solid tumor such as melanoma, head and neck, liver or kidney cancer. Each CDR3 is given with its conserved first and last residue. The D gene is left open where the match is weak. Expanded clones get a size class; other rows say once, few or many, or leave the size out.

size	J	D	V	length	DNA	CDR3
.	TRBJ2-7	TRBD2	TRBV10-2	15	TGCGCCATCAGACTAGCGGGAGTCAGCTCCTACGAGCAGTACTTC	CAIRLAGVSSYEQYF
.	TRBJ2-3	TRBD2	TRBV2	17	TGTGCCAGCAGTGAAGAGGGGTCTGCGGGAGATCAAGATACGCAGTATTTT	CASSEEGSAGDQDTQYF
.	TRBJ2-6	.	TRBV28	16	TGTGCCAGCAGCCGTACAGGGAGCTCTGGGGCCAACGTCCTGACTTTC	CASSRTGSSGANVLTF
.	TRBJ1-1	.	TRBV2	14	TGTGCCAGCAGTGCTTGGGGCCCGAACACTGAAGCTTTCTTT	CASSAWGPNTEAFF
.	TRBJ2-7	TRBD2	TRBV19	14	TGTGCCAGTAGTACCGCTAGCGGGATCTACGAGCAGTACTTC	CASSTASGIYEQYF
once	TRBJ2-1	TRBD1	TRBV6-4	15	TGTGCCAGCAGTGTAGGACAGGGTACAGTCGATGAGCAGTTCTTC	CASSVGQGTVDEQFF
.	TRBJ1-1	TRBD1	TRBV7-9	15	TGTGCCAGCAGCCCTGCGGGACAGCCCCGCACTGAAGCTTTCTTT	CASSPAGQPRTEAFF
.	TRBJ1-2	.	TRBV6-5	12	TGTGCCAGCTGTGGGCGGGACTATGGCTACACCTTC	CASCGRDYGYTF
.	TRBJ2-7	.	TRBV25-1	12	TGTGCCAGCTCTATCGAACCCTACGAGCAGTACTTC	CASSIEPYEQYF
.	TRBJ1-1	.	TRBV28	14	TGTGCCAGCAGTTCCATCCTGGGGGGCACTGAAGCTTTCTTT	CASSSILGGTEAFF
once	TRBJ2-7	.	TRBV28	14	TGTGCCAGCAGTCACGGGACGGCCGCCTACGAGCAGTACTTC	CASSHGTAAYEQYF
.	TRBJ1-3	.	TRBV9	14	TGTGCCAGCAGCGTAGAGGATGGGGCCAACACCATATATTTT	CASSVEDGANTIYF
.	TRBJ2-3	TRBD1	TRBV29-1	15	TGCAGCGTTGAGGTGGACAGGGGGGAGACAGATACGCAGTATTTT	CSVEVDRGETDTQYF
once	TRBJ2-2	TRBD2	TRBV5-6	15	TGTGCCAGCAGCTTGGCCGGGGAGGGCACCGGGGAGCTGTTTTTT	CASSLAGEGTGELFF
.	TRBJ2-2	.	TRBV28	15	TGTGCCAGCAGTCCCGACGGGGCCGGGACCGGGGAGCTGTTTTTT	CASSPDGAGTGELFF
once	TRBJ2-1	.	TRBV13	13	TGTGCCAGCAGCTTAGACTCCTACAATGAGCAGTTCTTC	CASSLDSYNEQFF
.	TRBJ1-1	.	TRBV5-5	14	TGTGCCAGCAGCTTCTCAGGCTTAAACACTGAAGCTTTCTTT	CASSFSGLNTEAFF